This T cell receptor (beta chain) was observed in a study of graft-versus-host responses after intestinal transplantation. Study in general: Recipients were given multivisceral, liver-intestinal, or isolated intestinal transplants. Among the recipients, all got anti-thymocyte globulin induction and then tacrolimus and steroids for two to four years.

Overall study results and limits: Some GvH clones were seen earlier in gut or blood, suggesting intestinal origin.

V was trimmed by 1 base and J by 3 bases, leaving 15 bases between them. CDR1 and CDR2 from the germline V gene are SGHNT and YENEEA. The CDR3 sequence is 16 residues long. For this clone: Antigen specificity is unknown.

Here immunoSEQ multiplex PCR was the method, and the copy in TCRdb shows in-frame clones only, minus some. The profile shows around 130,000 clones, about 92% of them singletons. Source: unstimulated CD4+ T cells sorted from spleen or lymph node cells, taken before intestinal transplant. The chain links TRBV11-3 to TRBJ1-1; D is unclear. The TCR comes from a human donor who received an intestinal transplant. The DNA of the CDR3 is TGTGCCAGCAGCTTAGGGGTCGGGGTGAGCGACACTGAAGCTTTCTTT. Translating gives CASSLGVGVSDTEAFF.